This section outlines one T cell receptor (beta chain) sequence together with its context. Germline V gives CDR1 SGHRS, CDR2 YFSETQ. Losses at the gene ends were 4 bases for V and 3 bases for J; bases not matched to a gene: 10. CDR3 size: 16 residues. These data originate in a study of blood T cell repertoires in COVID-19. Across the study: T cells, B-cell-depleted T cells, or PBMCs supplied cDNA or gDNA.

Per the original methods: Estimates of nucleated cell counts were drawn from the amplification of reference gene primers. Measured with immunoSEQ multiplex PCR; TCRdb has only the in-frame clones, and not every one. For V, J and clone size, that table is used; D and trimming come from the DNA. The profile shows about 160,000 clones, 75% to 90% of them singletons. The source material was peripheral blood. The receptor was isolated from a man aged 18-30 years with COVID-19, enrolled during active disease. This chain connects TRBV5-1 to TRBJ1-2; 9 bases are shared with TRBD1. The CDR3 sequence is CASSPGQGRWDYGYTF. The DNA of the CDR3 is TGCGCCAGCAGCCCCGGACAGGGGCGGTGGGACTATGGCTACACCTTC.